The clone carrying this TCR beta chain has only a few counts. What it binds is unknown. CDR1 is SGHDN and CDR2 is FVKESK in the germline V gene. J gave up 5 bases and V 4 bases, and 4 bases lay outside the gene matches. The CDR3 spans 13 residues. TCRdb ran MiXCR on the RT-PCR reads and lists one entry per CDR3 protein. The profile shows fewer than 800,000 distinct CDR3 sequences, approximately 14% of them singletons. These data belong to a study of response to subunit inactivated influenza vaccine. Findings and caveats of the study: New T cells are recruited in small numbers by each seasonal influenza vaccination, according to the authors' suggestion.

This TCR came from a man in his fifties or sixties who received an inactivated influenza vaccine. The sequences come from PBMCs from blood, collected 11 to 12 days after vaccination. The rearrangement uses TRBV14 and TRBJ1-2; 7 nucleotides align to TRBD1. CDR3 loop: CASSLTGVYGYTF. The CDR3 bases are TGTGCCAGCAGCCTAACAGGGGTGTATGGCTACACCTTC. Together with reference TRBV14 and TRBJ1-2, the CDR3 gives the full variable domain: EAGVTQFPSHSVIEKGQTVTLRCDPISGHDNLYWYRRVMGKEIKFLLHFVKESKQDESGMPNNRFLAERTGGTYSTLKVQPAELEDSGVYFCASSLTGVYGYTFGSGTRLTVV.